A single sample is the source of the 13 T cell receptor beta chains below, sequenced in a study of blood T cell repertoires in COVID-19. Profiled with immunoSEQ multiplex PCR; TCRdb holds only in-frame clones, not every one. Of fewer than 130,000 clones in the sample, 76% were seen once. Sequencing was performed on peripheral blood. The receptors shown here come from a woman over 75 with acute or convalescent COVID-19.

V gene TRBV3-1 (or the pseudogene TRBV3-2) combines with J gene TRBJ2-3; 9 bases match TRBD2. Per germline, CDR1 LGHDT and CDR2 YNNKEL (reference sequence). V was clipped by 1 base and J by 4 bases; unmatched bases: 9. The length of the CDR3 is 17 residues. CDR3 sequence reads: CASSQVWGGGAADTQYF. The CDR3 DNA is TGTGCCAGCAGCCAAGTCTGGGGCGGGGGGGCAGCAGATACGCAGTATTTT.

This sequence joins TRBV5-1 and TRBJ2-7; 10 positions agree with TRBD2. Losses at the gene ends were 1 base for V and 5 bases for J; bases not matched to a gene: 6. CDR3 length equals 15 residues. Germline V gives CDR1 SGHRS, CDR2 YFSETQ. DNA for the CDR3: TGCGCCAGCAGCTTGTCTAAGCGGGGGGGCAACGAGCAGTACTTC. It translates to CASSLSKRGGNEQYF.

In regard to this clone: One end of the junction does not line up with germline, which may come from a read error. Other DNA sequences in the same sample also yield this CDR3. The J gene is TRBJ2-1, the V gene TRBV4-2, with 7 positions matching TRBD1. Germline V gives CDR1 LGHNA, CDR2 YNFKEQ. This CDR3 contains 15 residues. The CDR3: CASSQATGVYNEQFF. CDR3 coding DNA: TGTGCCAGCAGTCAAGCCACAGGGGTCTACAATGAGCAGTTCTTC.

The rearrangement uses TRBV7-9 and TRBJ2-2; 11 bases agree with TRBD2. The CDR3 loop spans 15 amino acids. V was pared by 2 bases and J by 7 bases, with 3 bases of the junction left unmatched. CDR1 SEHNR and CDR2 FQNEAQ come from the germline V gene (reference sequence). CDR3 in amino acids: CASSLLAGGVGELFF. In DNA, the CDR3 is TGTGCCAGCAGCTTACTAGCGGGAGGTGTCGGGGAGCTGTTTTTT.

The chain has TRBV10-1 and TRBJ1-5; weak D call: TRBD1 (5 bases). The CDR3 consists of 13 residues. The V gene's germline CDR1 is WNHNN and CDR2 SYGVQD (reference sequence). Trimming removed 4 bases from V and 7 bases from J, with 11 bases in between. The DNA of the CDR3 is TGCGCCAGCAGTGGGGGGGAGGACCAGCCCCAGCATTTT. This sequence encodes CASSGGEDQPQHF.

CDR3 coding DNA: TGTGCCATCAGCGGGACAGGGGGCAGCGGCAATCAGCCCCAGCATTTT. Translating gives CAISGTGGSGNQPQHF. The chain combines TRBV10-3 with TRBJ1-5, with 12 bases matching TRBD1. CDR3 length equals 16 residues. The J segment lost 2 bases and the V segment lost 6 bases, leaving 5 bases of the junction unmatched. Germline V gives CDR1 ENHRY, CDR2 SYGVKD.

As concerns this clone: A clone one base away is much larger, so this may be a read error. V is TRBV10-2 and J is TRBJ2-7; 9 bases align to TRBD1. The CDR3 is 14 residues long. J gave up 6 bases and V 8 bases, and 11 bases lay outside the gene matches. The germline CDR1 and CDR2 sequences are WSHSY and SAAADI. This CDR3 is CASCDDRGASEQYF. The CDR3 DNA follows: TGCGCCAGCTGCGACGACAGGGGGGCGAGCGAGCAGTACTTC.

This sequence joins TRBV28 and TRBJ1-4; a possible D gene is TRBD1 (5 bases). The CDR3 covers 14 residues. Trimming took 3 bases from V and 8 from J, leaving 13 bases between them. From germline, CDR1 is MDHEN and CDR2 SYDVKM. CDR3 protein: CASSFIGGSEKLFF. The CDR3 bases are TGTGCCAGCAGTTTCATCGGGGGTTCCGAAAAACTGTTTTTT.

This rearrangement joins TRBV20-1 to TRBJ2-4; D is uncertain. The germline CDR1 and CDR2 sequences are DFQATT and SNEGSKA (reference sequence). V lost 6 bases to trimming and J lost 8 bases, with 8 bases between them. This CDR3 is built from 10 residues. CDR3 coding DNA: TGCAGTGCCTTTAGAGACATTCAGTACTTC. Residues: CSAFRDIQYF.

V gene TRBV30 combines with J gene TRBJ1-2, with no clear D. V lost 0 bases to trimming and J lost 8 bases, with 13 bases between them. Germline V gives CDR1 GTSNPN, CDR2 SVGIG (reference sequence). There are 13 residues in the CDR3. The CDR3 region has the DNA TGTGCCTGGAGTGTACCGGGGAGGTACGGCTACACCTTC. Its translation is CAWSVPGRYGYTF. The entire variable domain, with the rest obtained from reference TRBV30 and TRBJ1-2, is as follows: SQTIHQWPATLVQPVGSPLSLECTVEGTSNPNLYWYRQAAGRGLQLLFYSVGIGQISSEVPQNLSASRPQDRQFILSSKKLLLSDSGFYLCAWSVPGRYGYTFGSGTRLTVV.

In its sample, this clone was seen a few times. CDR3 protein: CASSLLADSYEQYF. The CDR3 DNA is TGTGCCAGCAGTTTACTAGCGGACTCCTACGAGCAGTACTTC. The chain joins TRBV27 to TRBJ2-7; 7 bases fit TRBD2. Germline CDR1 reads MNHEY; CDR2 reads SMNVEV (reference sequence). V shed 2 bases and J 0 bases; nucleotides not matched to a gene: 1. The length of the CDR3 is 14 residues.

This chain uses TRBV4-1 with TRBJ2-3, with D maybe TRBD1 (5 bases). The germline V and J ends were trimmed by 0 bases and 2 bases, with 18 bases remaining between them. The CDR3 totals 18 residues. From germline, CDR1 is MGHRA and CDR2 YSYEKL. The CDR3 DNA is TGCGCCAGCAGCCAAGAGCGATCGACAGTCGTTCTCACAGATACGCAGTATTTT. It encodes CASSQERSTVVLTDTQYF.

The CDR3 protein is CAWSKGAGNTDTQYF. Here the CDR3 DNA reads TGTGCCTGGAGTAAAGGCGCAGGGAACACAGATACGCAGTATTTT. This chain connects TRBV30 to TRBJ2-3, with a tentative D call TRBD1 (5 bases). V shed 2 bases and J shed 2 bases, with 14 bases lying between them. The CDR3 has 15 residues. Germline lookup yields CDR1 GTSNPN and CDR2 SVGIG (reference sequence).